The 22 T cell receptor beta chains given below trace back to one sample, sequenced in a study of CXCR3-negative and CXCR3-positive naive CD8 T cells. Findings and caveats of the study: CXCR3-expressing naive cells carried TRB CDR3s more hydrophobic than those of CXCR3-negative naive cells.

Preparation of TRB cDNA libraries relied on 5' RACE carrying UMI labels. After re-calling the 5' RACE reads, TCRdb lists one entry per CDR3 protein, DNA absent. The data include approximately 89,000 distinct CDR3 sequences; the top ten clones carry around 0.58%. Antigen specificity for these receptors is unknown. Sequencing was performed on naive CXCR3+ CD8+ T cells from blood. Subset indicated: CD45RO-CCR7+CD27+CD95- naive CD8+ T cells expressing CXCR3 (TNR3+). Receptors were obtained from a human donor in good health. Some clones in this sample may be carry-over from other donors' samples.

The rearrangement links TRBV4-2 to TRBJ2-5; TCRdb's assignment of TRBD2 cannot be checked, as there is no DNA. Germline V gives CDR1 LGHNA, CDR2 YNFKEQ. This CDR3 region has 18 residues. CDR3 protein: CASSRLPREELLQETQYF.

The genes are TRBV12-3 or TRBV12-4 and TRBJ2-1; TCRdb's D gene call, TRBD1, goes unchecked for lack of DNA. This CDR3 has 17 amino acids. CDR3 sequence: CASSLASGTSSYNEQFF.

Here the CDR3 reads CASSQGPGGTEAFF. The chain is built from TRBV4-1 and TRBJ1-1; lacking DNA, the TRBD1 call made by TCRdb goes unchecked. Germline CDR1 reads MGHRA; CDR2 reads YSYEKL. There are 14 residues in the CDR3.

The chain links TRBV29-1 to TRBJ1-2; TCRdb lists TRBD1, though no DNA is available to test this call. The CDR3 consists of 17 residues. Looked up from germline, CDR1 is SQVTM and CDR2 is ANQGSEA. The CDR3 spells CSVEGEAGDSPNYGYTF. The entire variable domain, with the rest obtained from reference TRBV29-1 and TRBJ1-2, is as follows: SAVISQKPSRDICQRGTSLTIQCQVDSQVTMMFWYRQQPGQSLTLIATANQGSEATYESGFVIDKFPISRPNLTFSTLTVSNMSPEDSSIYLCSVEGEAGDSPNYGYTFGSGTRLTVV.

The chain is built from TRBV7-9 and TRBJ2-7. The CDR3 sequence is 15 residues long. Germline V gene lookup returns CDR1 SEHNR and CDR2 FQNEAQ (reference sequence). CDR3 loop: CASSLAREETYEQYF.

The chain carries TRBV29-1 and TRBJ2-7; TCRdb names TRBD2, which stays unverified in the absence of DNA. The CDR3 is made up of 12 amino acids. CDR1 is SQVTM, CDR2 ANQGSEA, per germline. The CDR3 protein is CSVRTVSYEQYF.

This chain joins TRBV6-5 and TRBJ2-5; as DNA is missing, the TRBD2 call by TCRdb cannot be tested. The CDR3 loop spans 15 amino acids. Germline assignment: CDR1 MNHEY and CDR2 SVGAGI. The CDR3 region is CASSSSRGWAETQYF.

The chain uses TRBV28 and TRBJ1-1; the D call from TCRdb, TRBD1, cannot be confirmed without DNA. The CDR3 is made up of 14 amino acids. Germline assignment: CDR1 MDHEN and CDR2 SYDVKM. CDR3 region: CATRDSSLNTEAFF.

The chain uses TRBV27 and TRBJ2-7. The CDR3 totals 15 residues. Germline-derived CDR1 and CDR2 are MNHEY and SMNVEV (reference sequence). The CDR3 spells CASSLTGPGSYEQYF.

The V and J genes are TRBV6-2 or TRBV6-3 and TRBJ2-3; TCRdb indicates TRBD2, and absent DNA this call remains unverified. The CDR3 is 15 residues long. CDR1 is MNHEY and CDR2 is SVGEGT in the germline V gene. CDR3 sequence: CASSPPMTDPDTQYF.

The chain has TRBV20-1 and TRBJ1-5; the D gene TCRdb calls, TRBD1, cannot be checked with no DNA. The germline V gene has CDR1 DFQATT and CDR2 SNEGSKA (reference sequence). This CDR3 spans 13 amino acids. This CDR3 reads CSASGTGDQPQHF.

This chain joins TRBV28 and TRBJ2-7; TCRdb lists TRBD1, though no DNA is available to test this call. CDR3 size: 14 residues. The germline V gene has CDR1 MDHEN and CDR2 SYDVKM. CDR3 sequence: CASRLTGWGPEQYF.

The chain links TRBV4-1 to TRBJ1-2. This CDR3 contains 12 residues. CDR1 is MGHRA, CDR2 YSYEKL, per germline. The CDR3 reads CASSHGSGGYTF.

The CDR3 loop reads CATSGQGLTGELFF. The chain combines TRBV12-3 or TRBV12-4 with TRBJ2-2; TCRdb calls TRBD1, which cannot be checked without DNA. The length of the CDR3 is 14 residues.

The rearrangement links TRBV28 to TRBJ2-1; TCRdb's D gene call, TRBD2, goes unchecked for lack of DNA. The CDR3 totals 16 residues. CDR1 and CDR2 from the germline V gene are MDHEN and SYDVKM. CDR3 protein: CASSSGEGWSYNEQFF.

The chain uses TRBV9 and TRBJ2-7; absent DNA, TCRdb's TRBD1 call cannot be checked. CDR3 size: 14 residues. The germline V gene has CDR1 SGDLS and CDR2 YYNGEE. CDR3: CASSVGETGYEQYF.

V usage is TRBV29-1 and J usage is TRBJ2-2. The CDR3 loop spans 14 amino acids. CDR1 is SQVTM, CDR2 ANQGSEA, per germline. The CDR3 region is CSVVMRSGTGELFF.

CDR3 loop: CASSLPDGNYGYTF. The rearrangement joins TRBV7-7 to TRBJ1-2; TCRdb selects TRBD1, and the lack of DNA leaves this call unchecked. This CDR3 is built from 14 residues. Germline V gives CDR1 SSHAT, CDR2 FNYEAQ (reference sequence).

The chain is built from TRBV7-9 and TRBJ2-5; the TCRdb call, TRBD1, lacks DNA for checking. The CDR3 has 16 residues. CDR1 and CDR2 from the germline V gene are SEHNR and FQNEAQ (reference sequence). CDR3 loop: CASRQTRQVYQETQYF.

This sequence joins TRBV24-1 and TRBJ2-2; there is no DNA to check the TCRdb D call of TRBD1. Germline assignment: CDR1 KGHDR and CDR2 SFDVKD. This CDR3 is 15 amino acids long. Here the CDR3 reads CATSDLQRDVGELSF.

CDR3 protein: CASSEGQGSYEQYF. V usage is TRBV4-3 and J usage is TRBJ2-7; TCRdb indicates TRBD1, and absent DNA this call remains unverified. Per the germline V gene, CDR1 is LGHNA and CDR2 is YSLEER. The CDR3 has 14 residues.

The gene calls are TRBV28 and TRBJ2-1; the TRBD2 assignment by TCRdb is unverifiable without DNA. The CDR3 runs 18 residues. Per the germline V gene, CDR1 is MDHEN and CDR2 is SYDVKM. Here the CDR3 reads CASSSPLAGAVRYNEQFF.